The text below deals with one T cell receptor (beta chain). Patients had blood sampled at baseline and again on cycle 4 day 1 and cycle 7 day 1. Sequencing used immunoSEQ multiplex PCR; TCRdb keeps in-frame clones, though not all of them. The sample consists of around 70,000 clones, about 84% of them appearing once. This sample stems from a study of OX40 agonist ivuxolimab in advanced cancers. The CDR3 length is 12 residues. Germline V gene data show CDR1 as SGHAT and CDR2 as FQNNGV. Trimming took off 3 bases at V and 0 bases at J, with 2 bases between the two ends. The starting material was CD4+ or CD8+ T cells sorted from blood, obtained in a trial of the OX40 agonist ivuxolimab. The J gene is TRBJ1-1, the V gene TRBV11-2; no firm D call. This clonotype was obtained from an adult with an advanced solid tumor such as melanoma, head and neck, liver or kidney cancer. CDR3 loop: CASSFMNTEAFF. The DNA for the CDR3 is TGTGCCAGCAGCTTCATGAACACTGAAGCTTTCTTT.